This passage covers 19 T cell receptor beta chains from one sample sequenced in a study of shared clonotypes between healthy human individuals. This table comes from immunoSEQ multiplex PCR, and its TCRdb copy is limited to in-frame clones, with some not included. The repertoire holds about 1.9 million clones, with 90% to 95% as singletons. Naive CD8 isolation took CD45RO-negative cells positively selected for CCR7 and excluded terminally differentiated effector memory CD45RA+ cells. Sequenced sample: naive CD8+ T cells from PBMCs. Receptors originate from a man aged 18-30 years in good health. Some clones in this sample may be carry-over from other donors' samples.

The V call is TRBV9, the J call TRBJ2-3, with 7 bases fitting TRBD2. Unmatched junction bases numbered 7, after V lost 1 base and J lost 2 bases. CDR1 is SGDLS, CDR2 YYNGEE, per germline. The CDR3 spans 16 residues. This chain's CDR3 is CASSVSRSGDTDTQYF. The CDR3 DNA is TGTGCCAGCAGCGTAAGCAGAAGCGGGGACACAGATACGCAGTATTTT.

The chain couples TRBV12-2 to TRBJ1-5; no DNA check was done on the table's D call, TRBD1. TRBV12-2 is designated a pseudogene. CDR3 length equals 17 residues. The CDR3 DNA reads as TGTGCAAGTCGCGCCCGACAGGGGGTTTCGGTAAATCAGCCCCAGCATTTT. Its protein is CASRARQGVSVNQPQHF.

This sequence joins TRBV7-9 and TRBJ1-5, with unresolved D. This CDR3 comprises 12 residues. Germline loops: CDR1 SEHNR, CDR2 FQNEAQ (reference sequence). The V gene lost 1 base and the J gene lost 9 bases, with 7 bases spanning the gap. CDR3 protein: CASSLGARPQHF. DNA of the CDR3: TGTGCCAGCAGCTTAGGTGCTCGGCCCCAGCATTTT.

This clone appeared a few times. The rearrangement links TRBV6-1 to TRBJ1-3; D is unclear. The CDR3 length is 12 residues. Per germline, CDR1 MNHNS and CDR2 SASEGT. V lost 5 bases and J 4 bases, leaving 6 bases between the germline ends. This CDR3 reads CASSPLGNTIYF. The DNA for the CDR3 is TGTGCCAGCAGTCCATTAGGAAACACCATATATTTT.

This clone was seen only once. J is TRBJ2-5 and V is TRBV9, with D unclear. The germline gives CDR1 SGDLS, CDR2 YYNGEE. V was clipped by 3 bases and J by 5 bases, with 17 bases between them. This CDR3 is 15 amino acids long. CDR3: CASSALQNGRETQYF. Written as DNA, the CDR3 is TGTGCCAGCAGCGCCCTCCAAAATGGTAGGGAGACCCAGTACTTC.

This chain connects TRBV15 to TRBJ1-5, with a possible D match to TRBD1 (5 bases). The CDR3 spans 15 residues. The V end was cut by 0 bases, the J end by 7 bases, with 13 bases between. Germline V gene sequence: CDR1 LNHNV, CDR2 YYDKDF (reference sequence). The CDR3 DNA reads as TGTGCCACCAGCAGAGATTGGGGGGAAAGACAGCCCCAGCATTTT. This gives the protein CATSRDWGERQPQHF.

This sequence joins TRBV11-2 and TRBJ2-3; 7 bases line up with TRBD2. The trim removed 8 bases at V and 2 bases at J, leaving 1 base unmatched. The V gene's germline CDR1 is SGHAT and CDR2 FQNNGV. The CDR3 covers 12 residues. The CDR3 DNA reads TGTGCCAGCGGGAGGGTCACAGATACGCAGTATTTT. Translating gives CASGRVTDTQYF.

As for this clone: Mismatch with germline at one junction end may stem from a read error. V usage is TRBV6-1 and J usage is TRBJ1-1, with D perhaps matching TRBD1 (5 bases). The CDR3 sequence is 11 residues long. Germline CDR1 and CDR2: MNHNS and SASEGT. The CDR3 DNA reads TGTGCCAGCAGTGACTCTCAGGGAGCAGTCTTT. Its protein is CASSDSQGAVF.

The V call is TRBV29-1, the J call TRBJ2-1, with 9 bases fitting TRBD1. The CDR3 is 15 amino acids. V trimming: 4 bases; J trimming: 4 bases; junction bases outside the gene matches: 8. Germline V gene sequence: CDR1 SQVTM, CDR2 ANQGSEA. CDR3 nucleotides: TGCAGCGTTGCCCCCGGGACAGGGATGTACAATGAGCAGTTCTTC. Its protein is CSVAPGTGMYNEQFF.

This chain connects TRBV28 to TRBJ2-2; 7 nucleotides align to TRBD2. V shed 5 bases and J 0 bases; nucleotides not matched to a gene: 3. This CDR3 spans 15 amino acids. Germline CDR1 reads MDHEN; CDR2 reads SYDVKM. The DNA of the CDR3 is TGTGCCAGCAGTCCGGGACTAACGAACACCGGGGAGCTGTTTTTT. As protein: CASSPGLTNTGELFF.

The gene calls are TRBV4-1 and TRBJ2-1; 8 bases align to TRBD1. This CDR3 comprises 17 residues. The germline V gene has CDR1 MGHRA and CDR2 YSYEKL. J was trimmed by 5 bases and V by 4 bases; bases with no gene match: 13. CDR3 bases: TGCGCCAGCAGCCCACATCCCGGGACAGGAGAGAACAATGAGCAGTTCTTC. It yields the protein CASSPHPGTGENNEQFF.

V and J are TRBV7-2 and TRBJ2-5, with D maybe TRBD1 (6 bases). Trimming left V 5 bases short and J 5 bases short, with 12 bases between. In germline, CDR1 is SGHTA, CDR2 FQGNSA. This CDR3 has 13 residues. As DNA, the CDR3 is TGTGCCAGCAGCCCCGACAGGTTGGAGACCCAGTACTTC. This gives the protein CASSPDRLETQYF.

This sequence joins TRBV27 and TRBJ2-3; 8 positions match TRBD1. The J segment lost 2 bases and the V segment lost 7 bases, leaving 8 bases of the junction unmatched. The CDR3 contains 15 residues. Germline-derived CDR1 and CDR2 are MNHEY and SMNVEV (reference sequence). The CDR3 DNA is TGTGCCAGCAAATATAGGACAGGGCACACAGATACGCAGTATTTT. Its protein product is CASKYRTGHTDTQYF.

This chain connects TRBV7-9 to TRBJ2-5; the D is unclear. The DNA end is more similar to TRBJ2-7, so the J call may be wrong. In germline, CDR1 is SEHNR, CDR2 FQNEAQ (reference sequence). This CDR3 region has 12 residues. The CDR3 loop is CASSLSSSEQYF. The DNA of the CDR3 is TGTGCCAGCAGCCTTAGCAGTTCCGAGCAGTACTTC.

The chain joins TRBV27 to TRBJ2-3; the match to TRBD1 covers 9 bases. The V and J ends lost 2 bases and 3 bases, in that order; junction bases with no gene match: 9. Germline V gene lookup returns CDR1 MNHEY and CDR2 SMNVEV (reference sequence). The CDR3 is made up of 17 amino acids. The CDR3 DNA reads as TGTGCCAGCAGTTTAACCCCCGGGACAGGGAGAACAGATACGCAGTATTTT. This codes for CASSLTPGTGRTDTQYF.

The V and J genes are TRBV4-3 and TRBJ1-2; D uncertain. This CDR3 comprises 14 residues. The germline V and J ends were trimmed by 0 bases and 7 bases, with 12 bases remaining between them. CDR1 LGHNA and CDR2 YSLEER come from the germline V gene. The CDR3 nucleotides are TGCGCCAGCAGCCAAGAACGACCGGACCGTGGCTACACCTTC. Protein: CASSQERPDRGYTF.

The gene calls are TRBV27 and TRBJ2-7; 9 nucleotides align to TRBD1. J gave up 7 bases and V 2 bases, and 6 bases lay outside the gene matches. Germline CDR1 and CDR2: MNHEY and SMNVEV (reference sequence). This CDR3 region has 14 residues. CDR3 nucleotide sequence: TGTGCCAGCAGTTTACCGACCGGGACAGGGGAGCAGTACTTC. Translation: CASSLPTGTGEQYF.

This sequence joins TRBV6-6 and TRBJ1-1, with no clear D. The CDR3 runs to 16 residues. Trimming stripped 2 bases from V and 0 bases from J, with 13 bases between. The germline V gene encodes CDR1 MNHNY and CDR2 SVGAGI (reference sequence). CDR3 in DNA: TGTGCCAGCAGTTACGGACCTACCCTAGTGAACACTGAAGCTTTCTTT. Translated, it gives CASSYGPTLVNTEAFF.

This chain uses TRBV7-8 with TRBJ2-7, with 7 bases matching TRBD2. V lost 2 bases and J lost 5; bases outside the gene matches: 3. The CDR3 consists of 13 residues. The germline CDR1 and CDR2 sequences are SGHVS and FQNEAQ. In nucleotides, the CDR3 is TGTGCCAGCAGCTTAAGCGGGACGCACGAGCAGTACTTC. Protein product: CASSLSGTHEQYF.